The next 7 T cell receptor beta chains were all read from a single sample in a study of cytomegalovirus exposure and HLA in healthy donors. The repertoire was sequenced with immunoSEQ multiplex PCR; TCRdb's copy has only in-frame clones and lacks some. This table has 150,000 to 180,000 clones, 86% appearing once. The sample was PBMCs. The receptors here all came from a human donor in good health.

This sequence joins TRBV11-2 and TRBJ1-1; 8 nucleotides line up with TRBD1. The CDR3 runs to 19 residues. Trimming cost V 0 bases and J 7 bases; bases outside gene matches: 19. Germline V gives CDR1 SGHAT, CDR2 FQNNGV. DNA for the CDR3: TGTGCCAGCAGCTTAGATCGCTTAGGCAGGGGGCAATTCGGATTTGAAGCTTTCTTT. The encoded protein is CASSLDRLGRGQFGFEAFF.

This rearrangement joins TRBV2 to TRBJ2-5; 7 bases line up with TRBD1. V shed 7 bases, J shed 2 bases, and the junction held 13 bases outside the gene matches. CDR3 length: 16 amino acids. CDR1 is SNHLY and CDR2 is FYNNEI in the germline V gene. In DNA, the CDR3 is TGTGCCAGCACATGGCCCCGGGACAGCCCACAAGAGACCCAGTACTTC. Translation gives CASTWPRDSPQETQYF.

This clone was seen only once. The chain links TRBV5-1 to TRBJ2-7; TRBD1 might be the D (6 bases). The CDR3 loop spans 13 amino acids. CDR1 and CDR2 (germline): SGHRS, YFSETQ. V gave up 0 bases and J gave up 13 bases, with 17 bases separating them. The CDR3 region is CASSLAGTSTLYF. The CDR3 nucleotides are TGCGCCAGCAGCTTGGCCGGGACATCGACTCTTTACTTC.

A note on this clone: Other DNA sequences in the same sample also yield this CDR3. The chain uses TRBV7-2 and TRBJ1-4; 8 nucleotides align to TRBD1. This CDR3 comprises 15 residues. The germline CDR1 and CDR2 sequences are SGHTA and FQGNSA. Trimming cost V 3 bases and J 7 bases; bases outside gene matches: 7. Written as DNA, the CDR3 is TGTGCCAGCAGCTTGGCCGGGACAGGAGGTGAAAAACTGTTTTTT. Its protein product is CASSLAGTGGEKLFF.

This clone was seen more than once but under ten times. The gene calls are TRBV5-1 and TRBJ2-3; TRBD2 might be the D (5 bases). The CDR3 loop spans 12 amino acids. Germline CDR1 is SGHRS and CDR2 is YFSETQ. With 4 bases removed from V and 5 bases from J, the gap between germline ends came to 8 bases. The CDR3 reads CASSDGGDTQYF. CDR3 sequence (DNA): TGCGCCAGCAGCGACGGAGGAGATACGCAGTATTTT.

The V call is TRBV5-1, the J call TRBJ2-3; 13 bases are a match to TRBD2. After removal of 7 bases from V and 1 base from J, the junction contained 3 bases not matched to a gene. This CDR3 comprises 15 residues. Germline-derived CDR1 and CDR2 are SGHRS and YFSETQ. This CDR3 reads CASGLAGDRTDTQYF. DNA of the CDR3: TGCGCCAGCGGACTAGCGGGGGACCGCACAGATACGCAGTATTTT.

This clone was counted a few times. The gene calls are TRBV7-6 and TRBJ2-5; maybe TRBD2 (6 bases). Germline V gene data show CDR1 as SGHVS and CDR2 as FNYEAQ. This CDR3 spans 13 amino acids. V was shortened by 8 bases and J by 5 bases, with 15 bases between the two germline ends. The CDR3 nucleotides are TGTGCCAGCCACGCGGGGTTGGGTGAGACCCAGTACTTC. Translation: CASHAGLGETQYF.